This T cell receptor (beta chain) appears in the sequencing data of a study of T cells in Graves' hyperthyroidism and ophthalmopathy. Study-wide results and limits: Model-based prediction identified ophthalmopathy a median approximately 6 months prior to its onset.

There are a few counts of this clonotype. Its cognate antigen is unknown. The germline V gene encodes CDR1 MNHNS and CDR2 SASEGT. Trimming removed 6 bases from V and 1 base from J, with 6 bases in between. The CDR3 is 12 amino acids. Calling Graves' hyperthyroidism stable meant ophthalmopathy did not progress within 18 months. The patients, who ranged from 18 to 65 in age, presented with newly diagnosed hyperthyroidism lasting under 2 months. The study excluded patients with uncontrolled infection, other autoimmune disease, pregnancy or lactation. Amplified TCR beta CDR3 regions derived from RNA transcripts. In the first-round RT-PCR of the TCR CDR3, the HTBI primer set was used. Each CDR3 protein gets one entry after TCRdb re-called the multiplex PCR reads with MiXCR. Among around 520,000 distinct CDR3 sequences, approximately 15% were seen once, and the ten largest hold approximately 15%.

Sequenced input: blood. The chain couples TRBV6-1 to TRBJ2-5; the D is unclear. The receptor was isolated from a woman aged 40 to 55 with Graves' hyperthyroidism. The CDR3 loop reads CASSRPQETQYF. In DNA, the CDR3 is TGTGCCAGCAGCCGCCCCCAAGAGACCCAGTACTTC.